This is a list of T cell receptor beta chains from one sample in a study of T cell repertoires in cytomegalovirus infection. TCRdb analysed the reads with MiXCR anew, one entry per CDR3 protein. The sample contains roughly 320,000 distinct CDR3 sequences, approximately 8.9% of which appear only once. Sequenced sample: PBMCs. Every receptor here comes from a human donor in good health (CMV status not recorded). Some clones in this sample may be carry-over from other donors' samples. CDR3s include the opening cysteine and the closing phenylalanine or tryptophan. A D gene is named only where the DNA matches it firmly. The size entry is marked missing in some rows and otherwise reads once, few, many or a size class.

CDR3 protein,CDR3 DNA,D gene,clone size,V gene,J gene
CASNIRGLNSPLHF,TGTGCCAGCAATATTAGGGGACTCAATTCACCCCTCCACTTT,.,many,TRBV28,TRBJ1-6
CASSQGGTYEQYF,TGTGCCAGCAGCCAAGGGGGAACCTACGAGCAGTACTTC,.,many,TRBV4-2,TRBJ2-7
CAITSVAIDGYTF,TGTGCCATTACCTCGGTTGCTATTGATGGCTACACCTTC,.,many,TRBV2,TRBJ1-2
CASSSSGGGETQYF,TGTGCCAGCAGTTCTAGCGGGGGAGGAGAGACCCAGTACTTC,TRBD2,many,TRBV6-2/TRBV6-3,TRBJ2-5
CATSANTGVAGELFF,TGTGCCACCAGTGCCAACACGGGGGTCGCCGGGGAGCTGTTTTTT,.,.,TRBV24-1,TRBJ2-2
CASSLESSSTDTQYF,TGTGCCAGCAGCTTAGAAAGCTCGTCCACAGATACGCAGTATTTT,.,many,TRBV7-6,TRBJ2-3
CASSYHGVLGSSGANVLTF,TGTGCCAGCAGCTACCACGGGGTCCTCGGTTCCTCCGGGGCCAACGTCCTGACTTTC,.,many,TRBV6-2/TRBV6-3,TRBJ2-6
CASTTRYSGNTIYF,TGTGCCAGCACTACAAGATACTCTGGAAACACCATATATTTT,.,many,TRBV12-3/TRBV12-4,TRBJ1-3
CASSGVPGPYEQFF,TGCGCCAGCAGCGGGGTCCCGGGGCCGTATGAGCAGTTCTTC,.,.,TRBV4-3,TRBJ2-1
CASSLIGSNYGYTF,TGTGCCAGCAGCTTGATAGGAAGTAACTATGGCTACACCTTC,.,.,TRBV5-5,TRBJ1-2
CASSLGGPVQETQYF,TGTGCCAGCAGCTTAGGGGGGCCGGTCCAAGAGACCCAGTACTTC,.,many,TRBV7-2,TRBJ2-5
CASSLRDLGTEAFF,TGTGCCAGCAGCTTACGGGACCTAGGGACTGAAGCTTTCTTT,.,few,TRBV11-1,TRBJ1-1
CASSLQLTGGAGGYTF,TGTGCCAGCAGTTTACAGCTGACAGGGGGCGCGGGGGGCTACACCTTC,TRBD1,.,TRBV28,TRBJ1-2
CASSSNTPGLTDRSPGELFF,TGTGCCAGCAGCTCCAATACCCCAGGGCTTACTGACCGATCGCCCGGGGAGCTGTTTTTT,.,many,TRBV7-9,TRBJ2-2
CSAVAPEGDTQYF,TGCAGCGCTGTAGCCCCTGAGGGAGATACGCAGTATTTT,.,many,TRBV29-1,TRBJ2-3
CASSLLGTGGLHTEAFF,TGTGCCAGCAGCTTATTGGGGACAGGGGGCCTGCACACTGAAGCTTTCTTT,TRBD1,many,TRBV7-6,TRBJ1-1